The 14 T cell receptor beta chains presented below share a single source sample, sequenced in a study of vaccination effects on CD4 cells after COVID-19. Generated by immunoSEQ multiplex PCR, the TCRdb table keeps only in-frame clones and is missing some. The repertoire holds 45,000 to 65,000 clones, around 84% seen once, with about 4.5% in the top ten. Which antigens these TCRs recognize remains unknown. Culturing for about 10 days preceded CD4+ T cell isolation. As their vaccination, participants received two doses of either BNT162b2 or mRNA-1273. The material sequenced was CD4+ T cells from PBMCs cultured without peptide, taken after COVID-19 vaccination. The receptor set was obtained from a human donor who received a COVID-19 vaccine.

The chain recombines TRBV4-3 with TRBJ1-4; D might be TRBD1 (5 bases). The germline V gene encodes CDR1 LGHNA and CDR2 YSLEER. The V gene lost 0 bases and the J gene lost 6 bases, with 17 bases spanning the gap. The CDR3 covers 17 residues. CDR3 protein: CASSQDFGQGEDEKLFF. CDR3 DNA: TGCGCCAGCAGCCAAGATTTCGGGCAGGGAGAGGATGAAAAACTGTTTTTT.

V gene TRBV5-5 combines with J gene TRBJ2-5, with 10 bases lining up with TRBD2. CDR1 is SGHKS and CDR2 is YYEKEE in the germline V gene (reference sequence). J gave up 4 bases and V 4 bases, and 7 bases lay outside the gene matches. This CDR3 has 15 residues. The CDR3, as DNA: TGTGCCAGCAGCGTGGGGTTAGCGGGAGGAGAGACCCAGTACTTC. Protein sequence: CASSVGLAGGETQYF.

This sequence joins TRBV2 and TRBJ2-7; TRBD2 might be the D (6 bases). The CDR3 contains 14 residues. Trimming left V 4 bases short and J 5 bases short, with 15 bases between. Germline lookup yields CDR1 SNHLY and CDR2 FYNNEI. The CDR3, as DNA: TGTGCCAGCAGTGTAAGGAGGGGATGGGACGAGCAGTACTTC. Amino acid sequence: CASSVRRGWDEQYF.

The CDR3 here is CASSMDSQPYGYTF. DNA for the CDR3: TGTGCCAGCAGTATGGACTCTCAGCCATATGGCTACACCTTC. The V call is TRBV2, the J call TRBJ1-2, with D unclear. Trimming stripped 5 bases from V and 5 bases from J, with 15 bases between. The CDR3 covers 14 residues. Per the germline V gene, CDR1 is SNHLY and CDR2 is FYNNEI.

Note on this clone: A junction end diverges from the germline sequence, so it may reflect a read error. The CDR3 nucleotides read TGTGCCAGCAATTTAACGGTAGGGCCTCACCCGTACGTGCAGTACTTC. This encodes CASNLTVGPHPYVQYF. V gene TRBV27 combines with J gene TRBJ2-7; D is uncertain. The CDR3 sequence is 16 residues long. From germline, CDR1 is MNHEY and CDR2 SMNVEV (reference sequence).

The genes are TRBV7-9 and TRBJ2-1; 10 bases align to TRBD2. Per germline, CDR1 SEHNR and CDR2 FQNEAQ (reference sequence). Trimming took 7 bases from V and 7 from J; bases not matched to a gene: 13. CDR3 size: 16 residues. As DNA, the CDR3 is TGTGCCAGCACGGGTGTAAGCGGGAGGGCCGAAAATGAGCAGTTCTTC. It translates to CASTGVSGRAENEQFF.

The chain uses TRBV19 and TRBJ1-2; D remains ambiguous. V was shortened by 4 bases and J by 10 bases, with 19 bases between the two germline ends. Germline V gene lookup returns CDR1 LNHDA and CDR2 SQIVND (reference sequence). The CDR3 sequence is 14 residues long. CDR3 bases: TGTGCCAGTAGTAGGAGAGACCATCACGGACTCTACACCTTC. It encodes CASSRRDHHGLYTF.

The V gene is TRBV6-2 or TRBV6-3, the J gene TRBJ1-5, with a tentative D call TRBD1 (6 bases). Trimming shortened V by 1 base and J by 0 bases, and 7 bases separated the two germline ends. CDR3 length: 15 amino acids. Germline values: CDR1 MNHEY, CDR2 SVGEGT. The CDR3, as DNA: TGTGCCAGCAGTTACTGGGGGGCTAGCAATCAGCCCCAGCATTTT. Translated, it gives CASSYWGASNQPQHF.

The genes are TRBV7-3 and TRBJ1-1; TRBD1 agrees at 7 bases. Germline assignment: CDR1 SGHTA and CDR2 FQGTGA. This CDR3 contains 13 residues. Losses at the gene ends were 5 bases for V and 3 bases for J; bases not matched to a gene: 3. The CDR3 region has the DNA TGTGCCAGCAGCACCGACAGGGACACTGAAGCTTTCTTT. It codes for CASSTDRDTEAFF.

CDR3 in DNA: TGCGCCAGCAGCCAAGAACCGGTTTCGCAGCCCCAGCATTTT. This codes for CASSQEPVSQPQHF. This chain connects TRBV4-1 to TRBJ1-5; D gene uncertain. Trimming removed 0 bases from V and 7 bases from J, with 10 bases in between. Germline CDR1 and CDR2: MGHRA and YSYEKL. This CDR3 contains 14 residues.

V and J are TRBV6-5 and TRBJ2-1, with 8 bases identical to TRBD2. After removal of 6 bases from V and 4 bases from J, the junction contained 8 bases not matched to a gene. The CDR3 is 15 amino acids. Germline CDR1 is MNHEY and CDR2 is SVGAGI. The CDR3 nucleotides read TGTGCCAGCAGCCTACTAGCGGAATTTTACAATGAGCAGTTCTTC. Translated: CASSLLAEFYNEQFF.

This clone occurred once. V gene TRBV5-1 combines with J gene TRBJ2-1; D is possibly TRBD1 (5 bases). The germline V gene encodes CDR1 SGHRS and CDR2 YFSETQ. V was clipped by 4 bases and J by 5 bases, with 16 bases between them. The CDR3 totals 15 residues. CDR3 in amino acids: CASSPGLTANNEQFF. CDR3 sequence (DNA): TGCGCCAGCAGCCCCGGTTTGACAGCGAACAATGAGCAGTTCTTC.

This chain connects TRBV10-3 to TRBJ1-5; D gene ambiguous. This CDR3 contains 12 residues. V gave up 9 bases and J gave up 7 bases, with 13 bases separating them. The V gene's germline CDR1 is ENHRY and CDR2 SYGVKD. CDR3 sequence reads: CAIRQEGQPQHF. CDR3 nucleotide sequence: TGTGCCATTCGACAAGAGGGCCAGCCCCAGCATTTT.

CDR3 nucleotide sequence: TGTGCCAGCAGCCCCCGGACAGGGGCAGAGACCCAGTACTTC. Protein sequence: CASSPRTGAETQYF. The V call is TRBV3-1 (or the pseudogene TRBV3-2), the J call TRBJ2-5, with 9 bases identical to TRBD1. J gave up 4 bases and V 4 bases, and 4 bases lay outside the gene matches. The germline V gene encodes CDR1 LGHDT and CDR2 YNNKEL (reference sequence). CDR3 length equals 14 residues.